This TCR beta chain was obtained from a study of T-cell reconstitution after alpha-beta-depleted transplantation in children. The TCRbeta library was prepared with unique molecular identifiers. TCRdb used MiXCR to reprocess the PCR reads, holding one entry per CDR3 protein. The sample records over 150,000 distinct CDR3 sequences, just under 6.5% being singletons. Germline V lookup: CDR1 MGHRA, CDR2 YSYEKL. Trimming removed 3 bases from V and 4 bases from J; junction bases left unmatched: 7. The CDR3 runs 15 residues. V usage is TRBV4-1 and J usage is TRBJ1-2; 8 bases are shared with TRBD1. This specimen was PBMCs, taken before TCRalphabeta/CD19-depleted stem cell transplant. This clonotype was obtained from a girl in the first two years of life with combined immunodeficiency, due to receive a stem cell transplant. CDR3: CASSQLDRGGYGYTF. DNA of the CDR3: TGCGCCAGCAGCCAGCTTGACAGGGGCGGCTATGGCTACACCTTC.